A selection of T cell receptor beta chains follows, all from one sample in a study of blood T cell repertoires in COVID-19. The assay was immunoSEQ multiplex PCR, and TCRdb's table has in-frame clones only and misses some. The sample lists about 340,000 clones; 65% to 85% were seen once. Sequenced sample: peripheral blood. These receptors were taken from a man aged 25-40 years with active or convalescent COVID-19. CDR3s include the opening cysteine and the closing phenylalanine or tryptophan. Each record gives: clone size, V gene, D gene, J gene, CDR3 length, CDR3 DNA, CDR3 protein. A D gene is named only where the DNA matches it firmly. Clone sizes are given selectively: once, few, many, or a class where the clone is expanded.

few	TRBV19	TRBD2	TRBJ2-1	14	TGTGCCAAGCCGACTAGCGGGAGGTTCAATGAGCAGTTCTTC	CAKPTSGRFNEQFF
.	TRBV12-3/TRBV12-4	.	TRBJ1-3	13	TGTGCCAGCAGTTTATCAGGGGGAAACACCATATATTTT	CASSLSGGNTIYF
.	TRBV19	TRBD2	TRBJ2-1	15	TGTGCCAGTAGTGTACTAGCGACCCCTTACAATGAGCAGTTCTTC	CASSVLATPYNEQFF
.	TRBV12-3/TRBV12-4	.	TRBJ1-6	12	TGTGCCAGCAGACCGGAGAATTCACCCCTCCACTTT	CASRPENSPLHF
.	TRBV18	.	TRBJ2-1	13	TGTGCCAGCTCAGTAGACAGGTCAAATGAGCAGTTCTTC	CASSVDRSNEQFF
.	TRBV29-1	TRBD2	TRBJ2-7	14	TGCAGCGTTGAATTACAAGCGGGAGGCGACGAGCAGTACTTC	CSVELQAGGDEQYF
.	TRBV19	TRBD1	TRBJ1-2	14	TGTGCCAGTAGCCTTGGACAGGGGAACTATGGCTACACCTTC	CASSLGQGNYGYTF
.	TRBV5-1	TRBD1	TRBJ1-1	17	TGCGCCAGCAGCGCAGGACAGGGGGCGATTATGCACACTGAAGCTTTCTTT	CASSAGQGAIMHTEAFF
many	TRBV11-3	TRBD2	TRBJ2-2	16	TGTGCCAGCAGGCCTCCAGCGGGGGTGAGGACCGGGGAGCTGTTTTTT	CASRPPAGVRTGELFF
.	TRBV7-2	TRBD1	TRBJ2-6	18	TGTGCCAGCAGCTTAGACAGGGGCCTTTCCTCTGGGGCCAACGTCCTGACTTTC	CASSLDRGLSSGANVLTF
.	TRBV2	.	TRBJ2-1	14	TGTGCCAGCCTGAGCCGGGACTTCGGGAATGAGCAGTTCTTC	CASLSRDFGNEQFF
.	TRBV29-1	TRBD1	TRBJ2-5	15	TGCAGCGTTGGAAGGACAGGGGGCAACAAAGAGACCCAGTACTTC	CSVGRTGGNKETQYF
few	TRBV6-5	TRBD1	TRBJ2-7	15	TGTGCCAGCAGTAATCAAGGGGACAGGGGCTACGAGCAGTACTTC	CASSNQGDRGYEQYF
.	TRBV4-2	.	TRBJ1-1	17	TGTGCCAGCAGCCAAGATAGGGGCAGTACTATGAACACTGAAGCTTTCTTT	CASSQDRGSTMNTEAFF
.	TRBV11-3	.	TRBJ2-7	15	TGTGCCAGCAGCTTAGAGGGCGTGGCAACCTACGAGCAGTACTTC	CASSLEGVATYEQYF
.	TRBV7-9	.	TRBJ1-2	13	TGTGCCAGCAGCTTAGGGCAGATCTATGGCTACACCTTC	CASSLGQIYGYTF
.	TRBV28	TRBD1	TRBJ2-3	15	TGTGCCAGCACCCAGGGGGCGGGAAGCACAGATACGCAGTATTTT	CASTQGAGSTDTQYF
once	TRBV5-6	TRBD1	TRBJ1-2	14	TGTGCCAGCAGCCGAGACAGGGGAACGAATGGCTACACCTTC	CASSRDRGTNGYTF
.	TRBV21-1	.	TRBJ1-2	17	TGTGCCAGCAGTTCTTCTCCGGGACAGGGGCTCCGCTATGGCTACACCTTC	CASSSSPGQGLRYGYTF
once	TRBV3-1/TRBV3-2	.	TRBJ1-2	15	TGTGCCAGCAGCCAACCGGACTCGGCGGGGTATGGCTACACCTTC	CASSQPDSAGYGYTF
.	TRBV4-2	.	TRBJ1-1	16	TGTGCCAGCAGCCCCGCGTCCCGAATTCCGAACACTGAAGCTTTCTTT	CASSPASRIPNTEAFF
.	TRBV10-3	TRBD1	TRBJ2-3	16	TGTGCCACCGAACCTGGGACAGGGATGGTCACAGATACGCAGTATTTT	CATEPGTGMVTDTQYF
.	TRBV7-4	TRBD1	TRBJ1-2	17	TGTGCCAGCAGCGAATCGCCTTATCCCGGGACAGGGAATGGCTACACCTTC	CASSESPYPGTGNGYTF
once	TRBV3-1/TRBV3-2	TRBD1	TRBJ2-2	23	TGTGCCAGCAGCCACCCGGGACAGGTCTGGCCCAGTCTCCCAATCACGAACACCGGGGAGCTGTTTTTT	CASSHPGQVWPSLPITNTGELFF
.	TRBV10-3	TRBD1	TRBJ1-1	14	TGTGCCATCAGTATTGACAGGGGGAACACTGAAGCTTTCTTT	CAISIDRGNTEAFF
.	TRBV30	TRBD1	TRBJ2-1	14	TGTGCCTGGAGTGTGGGGACAGGGGGCAATGAGCAGTTCTTC	CAWSVGTGGNEQFF
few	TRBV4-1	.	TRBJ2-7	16	TGCGCCAGCAGCCAACCAGGCAAACGGCTCTCCTACGAGCAGTACTTC	CASSQPGKRLSYEQYF
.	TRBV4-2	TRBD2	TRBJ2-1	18	TGTGCCAGCAGCCAAGTCGCCGGACTAGCGGGCCTATACGATGAGCAGTTCTTC	CASSQVAGLAGLYDEQFF
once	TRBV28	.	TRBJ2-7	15	TGTGCCAGCAGTTTACAACAGTCCGTTCGGAACGAGCAGTACTTC	CASSLQQSVRNEQYF
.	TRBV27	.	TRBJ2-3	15	TGTGCCAGCATGGAGTGGGGCCGGAGCACAGATACGCAGTATTTT	CASMEWGRSTDTQYF
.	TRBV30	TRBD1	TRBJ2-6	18	TGTGCCTGGAGTACGACCGGGACAGGGGGCGCCGGGGCCAACGTCCTGACTTTC	CAWSTTGTGGAGANVLTF
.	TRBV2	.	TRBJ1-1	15	TGTGCCAGCAGTGAATCAGGCAGCCAGAACACTGAAGCTTTCTTT	CASSESGSQNTEAFF
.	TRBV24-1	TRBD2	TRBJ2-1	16	TGTGCCACCAGTACTAGCGGACGTCTTTCCTACAATGAGCAGTTCTTC	CATSTSGRLSYNEQFF
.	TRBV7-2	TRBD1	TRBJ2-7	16	TGTGCCAGCAGCTTAGTTTCCGGGACAGGGGGCTACGAGCAGTACTTC	CASSLVSGTGGYEQYF
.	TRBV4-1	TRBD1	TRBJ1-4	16	TGCGCCAGCAGCCAGGAGGAACAGGGGGCGAGGGAAAAACTGTTTTTT	CASSQEEQGAREKLFF
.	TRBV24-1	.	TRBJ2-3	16	TGTGCCACCAGTGATCCCTCCCTCGGTCTCCCAGATACGCAGTATTTT	CATSDPSLGLPDTQYF
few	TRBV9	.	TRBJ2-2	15	TGTGCCAGCAGCGTAGCGGGTTTCGGCACCGGGGAGCTGTTTTTT	CASSVAGFGTGELFF
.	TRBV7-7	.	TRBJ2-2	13	TGTGCCAGCAGCTCACAGGACACCGGGGAGCTGTTTTTT	CASSSQDTGELFF
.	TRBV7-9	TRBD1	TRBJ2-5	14	TGTGCCAGCAGCTTAGAACAGGGGAAAGAGACCCAGTACTTC	CASSLEQGKETQYF
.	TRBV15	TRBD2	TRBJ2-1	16	TGTGCCACCAGCAGAGGGACGGGAGGATCGTGGAATGAGCAGTTCTTC	CATSRGTGGSWNEQFF
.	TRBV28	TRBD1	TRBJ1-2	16	TGTGCCAGCAGTTTATCCCTCGGACAGGGGGGAGATGGCTACACCTTC	CASSLSLGQGGDGYTF
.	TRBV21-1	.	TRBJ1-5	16	TGTGCCAGCAGCAAAGCGAAGGCAGGGGGCTTTCAGCCCCAGCATTTT	CASSKAKAGGFQPQHF
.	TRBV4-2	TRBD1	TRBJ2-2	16	TGTGCCAGCAGCCAAGGGACAGGGGGGAACACCGGGGAGCTGTTTTTT	CASSQGTGGNTGELFF
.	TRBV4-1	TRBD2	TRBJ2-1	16	TGCGCCAGCAGCTACGGGGACTTACGGGGGGTCATTGAGCAGTTCTTC	CASSYGDLRGVIEQFF
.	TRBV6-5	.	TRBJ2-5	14	TGTGCCAGCAGTTACGAGACTGGACAAGGGACCCAGTACTTC	CASSYETGQGTQYF
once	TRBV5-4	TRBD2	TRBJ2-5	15	TGTGCCAGCAGCCACAGCGGGGGGGGGCAAGAGACCCAGTACTTC	CASSHSGGGQETQYF
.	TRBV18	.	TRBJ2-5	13	TGTGCCAGCTCACCGACACAGGCAGAGACCCAGTACTTC	CASSPTQAETQYF
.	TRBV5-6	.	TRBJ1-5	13	TGTGCCAGCAGCTTTAGAATCAATCAGCCCCAGCATTTT	CASSFRINQPQHF
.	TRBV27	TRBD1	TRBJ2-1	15	TGTGCCAGCAGTACCCTTTTCCGGGACAGCAATGAGCAGTTCTTC	CASSTLFRDSNEQFF
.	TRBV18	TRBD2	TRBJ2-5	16	TGTGCCAGCTCACCCTTGACTAGCGGGAGCGGTGAGACCCAGTACTTC	CASSPLTSGSGETQYF
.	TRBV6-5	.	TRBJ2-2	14	TGTGCCAGCAGTACAGGGGGGGACACCGGGGAGCTGTTTTTT	CASSTGGDTGELFF